This T cell receptor beta chain originates from a study of T cells in Graves' hyperthyroidism and ophthalmopathy. Overall study: Staff took peripheral blood when the initial diagnosis was made, before any treatment began. Study outcomes and limitations: Ophthalmopathy and stable hyperthyroidism were separated by a 13 V-J model. Among clonotypes expanded in thyroid above 0.001, most were also found in blood.

This clonotype showed up many times. The antigen is not known. RNA transcripts served as the template for amplifying TCR beta CDR3 regions. The primer set for the first-round RT-PCR of the TCR CDR3 was HTBI. TCRdb processed the multiplex PCR reads anew with MiXCR; each CDR3 protein has one entry. The repertoire includes about 290,000 distinct CDR3 sequences, roughly 19% of them detected once, and 35% to 40% sits in the top ten. The CDR3 consists of 14 residues. Looked up from germline, CDR1 is SGHAT and CDR2 is FQNNGV. The V end lost 1 base, the J end lost 6 bases, and 9 bases lay between the germline ends.

The chain uses TRBV11-2 and TRBJ2-2; possible D gene TRBD1, 5 bases. What was sequenced was blood. The TCR sequence derives from a man over 45 with Graves' ophthalmopathy. DNA for the CDR3: TGTGCCAGCAGCTTAGTCCTAGGGGCCGGGGAGCTGTTTTTT. Its protein is CASSLVLGAGELFF. Based on the CDR3 plus reference TRBV11-2 and TRBJ2-2, the full variable domain is EAGVAQSPRYKIIEKRQSVAFWCNPISGHATLYWYQQILGQGPKLLIQFQNNGVVDDSQLPKDRFSAERLKGVDSTLKIQPAKLEDSAVYLCASSLVLGAGELFFGEGSRLTVL.